A single T cell receptor beta chain is shown here with its context. Its antigen is currently unknown. The entry originates in a study of blood T cells in healthy people across ages. Study results and limitations: Estimates of diversity drawn from one million T cells were considered underestimates. Age advanced and TCR beta diversity per million T cells fell, roughly linearly.

A J-beta primer mix and a sample-barcoded 5' primer were used in a second PCR of roughly 7 to 12 cycles. A tag from a template-switch adaptor with 12 random nucleotides marked each cDNA molecule. MiXCR was run by TCRdb on the 5' RACE reads, yielding one entry per CDR3 protein. The data contain some 890,000 distinct CDR3 sequences, roughly 28% of them singletons. This same sample was also part of a study on T cells of mothers and their children. That report adds: Sequencing revealed no T cell clones that were persistent and microchimeric.

The source material was blood. The clonotype comes from a woman aged 35 to 49 in good health.

The chain's CDR3 is CSAYDSGANVLTF. The CDR3 region has the DNA TGCAGCGCGTACGACTCTGGGGCCAACGTCCTGACTTTC. The V call is TRBV29-1, the J call TRBJ2-6; D gene unclear. Trimming left V 7 bases short and J 0 bases short, with 7 bases between. CDR3 length: 13 residues. CDR1 is SQVTM and CDR2 is ANQGSEA in the germline V gene.